The present T cell receptor (beta chain) was sequenced within a study of blood T cell repertoires in COVID-19. Authors' methods: Estimation of nucleated cell counts was performed using reference gene primer amplification. Clones were sequenced by immunoSEQ multiplex PCR, and TCRdb holds only the in-frame ones, with some missing. V and J calls plus clone size are reproduced from that table; the DNA served to infer D and trimming. The table includes under 75,000 clones, more than 60% detected once. With V trimmed by 5 bases and J by 5 bases, 12 bases remained unmatched. The CDR3 extends over 15 amino acids. Germline V gene sequence: CDR1 KGHSH, CDR2 LQKENI.

The sequencing sample was made of peripheral blood. The receptor's source is a woman aged 70-85 years with acute or convalescent COVID-19. This chain links TRBV18 with TRBJ2-7, with TRBD1 identical over 7 bases. The CDR3 DNA is TGTGCCAGCTCAGCTTTAACAGGGGCAGAGAACGAGCAGTACTTC. Residues: CASSALTGAENEQYF.